This is a list of T cell receptor beta chains from one sample in a study of graft-versus-host responses after intestinal transplantation. Profiled with immunoSEQ multiplex PCR; TCRdb holds only in-frame clones, not every one. This table has over 40,000 clones, 80% to 95% appearing once. The material sequenced was PBMCs, taken approximately 740 days after a first intestinal transplant, on the day of a second. The receptors here all came from a human patient who received an intestinal transplant, so some T cells may come from the graft donor. The CDR3 runs from the conserved cysteine through the conserved F or W. A D gene is named only where the DNA matches it firmly. Expanded clones get a size class; other rows say once, few or many, or leave the size out.

d_gene,j_gene,abundance,v_gene,CDR3aa,CDR3nt
.,TRBJ2-7,.,TRBV21-1,CASSKGAGAYEQYF,TGTGCCAGCAGCAAGGGTGCGGGCGCCTACGAGCAGTACTTC
.,TRBJ2-1,.,TRBV5-4,CASSPQKYNEQFF,TGTGCCAGCAGCCCCCAGAAATACAATGAGCAGTTCTTC
.,TRBJ2-5,.,TRBV9,CASSGGAAQETQYF,TGTGCCAGCAGCGGGGGTGCGGCCCAAGAGACCCAGTACTTC
.,TRBJ2-7,.,TRBV27,CASSLIREKTYEQYF,TGTGCCAGCAGTTTAATCCGGGAGAAAACGTACGAGCAGTACTTC
.,TRBJ1-2,.,TRBV2,CASSVDRNYGYTF,TGTGCCAGCAGTGTGGACAGAAACTATGGCTACACCTTC
.,TRBJ1-1,.,TRBV11-1,CASSFRTAGRTEAFF,TGTGCCAGCAGCTTCCGGACAGCAGGTCGCACTGAAGCTTTCTTT
.,TRBJ1-3,.,TRBV19,CASRERTAGNTIYF,TGTGCCAGTAGGGAACGGACAGCTGGAAACACCATATATTTT
TRBD2,TRBJ2-3,once,TRBV7-8,CASSPSSGPLPSTDTQYF,TGTGCCAGCAGCCCGTCTAGCGGGCCCCTCCCTAGCACAGATACGCAGTATTTT
.,TRBJ2-5,.,TRBV30,CAWSTWSGQETQYF,TGTGCCTGGAGTACCTGGTCTGGCCAAGAGACCCAGTACTTC
TRBD1,TRBJ1-1,.,TRBV5-1,CASNSDRGREAFF,TGCGCCAGCAACTCGGACAGGGGGAGGGAAGCTTTCTTT
.,TRBJ2-7,.,TRBV28,CASSFLFYEQYF,TGTGCCAGCAGTTTCCTCTTCTACGAGCAGTACTTC
.,TRBJ2-7,.,TRBV7-9,CASSSPGSYEQYF,TGTGCCAGCAGCTCCCCGGGCAGCTACGAGCAGTACTTC
.,TRBJ2-2,.,TRBV7-4,CASSYKAARGNTGELFF,TGTGCCAGCAGCTACAAGGCGGCGAGGGGTAACACCGGGGAGCTGTTTTTT
.,TRBJ1-1,.,TRBV11-2,CASSLGGAVEAFF,TGTGCCAGCAGCCTGGGGGGGGCAGTTGAAGCTTTCTTT
.,TRBJ2-1,.,TRBV5-1,CASSGYLAGYNEQFF,TGCGCCAGCAGCGGATACTTGGCGGGGTACAATGAGCAGTTCTTC
.,TRBJ2-5,.,TRBV7-3,CASSLRISETQYF,TGTGCCAGCAGCTTAAGGATTTCAGAGACCCAGTACTTC
.,TRBJ2-5,.,TRBV25-1,CASSLALQETQYF,TGTGCCAGCAGTTTGGCTCTCCAAGAGACCCAGTACTTC
.,TRBJ1-4,.,TRBV4-1,CASSQGRGGLFEKLFF,TGCGCCAGCAGCCAAGGGAGAGGCGGACTGTTTGAAAAACTGTTTTTT
.,TRBJ2-7,.,TRBV9,CASSVDLGESYEQYF,TGTGCCAGCAGCGTAGACCTGGGGGAATCCTACGAGCAGTACTTC
TRBD1,TRBJ2-5,few,TRBV6-4,CASSDSTGGQETQYF,TGTGCCAGCAGTGACTCGACAGGGGGCCAAGAGACCCAGTACTTC
.,TRBJ2-5,.,TRBV30,CAWSVIQETQYF,TGTGCCTGGAGTGTTATACAAGAGACCCAGTACTTC
.,TRBJ1-4,.,TRBV29-1,CSVSADATNEKLFF,TGCAGCGTTTCGGCCGACGCAACTAATGAAAAACTGTTTTTT
.,TRBJ2-1,.,TRBV5-1,CASSPSGASEQFF,TGCGCCAGCAGCCCCAGTGGGGCCTCTGAGCAGTTCTTC
.,TRBJ2-7,.,TRBV7-3,CASSPSGTVYEQYF,TGTGCCAGCAGTCCTTCTGGGACTGTCTACGAGCAGTACTTC
.,TRBJ2-3,.,TRBV6-5,CASSYRGTDTQYF,TGTGCCAGCAGTTACCGCGGCACAGATACGCAGTATTTT
.,TRBJ1-1,.,TRBV28,CASSLRGGETEAFF,TGTGCCAGCAGTTTAAGGGGAGGAGAGACTGAAGCTTTCTTT
.,TRBJ1-6,.,TRBV6-5,CASSYTATKSPLHF,TGTGCCAGCAGTTATACGGCTACCAAGTCACCCCTCCACTTT
.,TRBJ2-5,.,TRBV29-1,CSVRQETQYF,TGCAGCGTACGTCAAGAGACCCAGTACTTC
TRBD1,TRBJ2-7,.,TRBV25-1,CASSGRDSYEQYF,TGTGCCAGCAGTGGTCGGGACAGCTACGAGCAGTACTTC
TRBD2,TRBJ2-3,.,TRBV4-1,CASSQASGSTDTQYF,TGCGCCAGCAGCCAAGCTAGCGGAAGCACAGATACGCAGTATTTT
TRBD2,TRBJ2-1,once,TRBV7-7,CASSSGTSGYNEQFF,TGTGCTAGCAGCTCGGGGACTAGCGGCTACAATGAGCAGTTCTTC
.,TRBJ2-2,.,TRBV2,CASARSGNTGELFF,TGTGCCAGCGCAAGGTCGGGGAACACCGGGGAGCTGTTTTTT
.,TRBJ2-3,once,TRBV5-1,CASSLVLAGPGDTQYF,TGCGCCAGCAGCTTGGTTTTGGCGGGACCGGGGGATACGCAGTATTTT
.,TRBJ2-7,.,TRBV7-9,CASSFPRDFYYEQYF,TGTGCCAGCAGCTTCCCGCGGGACTTTTACTACGAGCAGTACTTC
.,TRBJ1-2,.,TRBV9,CASSATYSGEHYGYTF,TGTGCCAGCAGCGCGACTTATTCTGGGGAACACTATGGCTACACCTTC
.,TRBJ2-5,.,TRBV7-6,CASSWGRETQYF,TGTGCCAGCAGCTGGGGAAGGGAGACCCAGTACTTC
TRBD1,TRBJ1-4,.,TRBV28,CASGEAGRDSNEKLFF,TGTGCCAGCGGCGAGGCCGGTCGGGACAGCAATGAAAAACTGTTTTTT
TRBD1,TRBJ2-1,.,TRBV28,CASSSGQDNEQFF,TGTGCCAGCAGCTCGGGACAGGACAATGAGCAGTTCTTC
TRBD1,TRBJ1-1,.,TRBV7-9,CASTPTGGTEAFF,TGTGCCAGCACCCCCACAGGGGGGACTGAAGCTTTCTTT
TRBD2,TRBJ2-7,once,TRBV19,CASRNSGRISGEQYF,TGTGCCAGTAGAAATAGCGGGAGGATATCGGGCGAGCAGTACTTC
TRBD1,TRBJ1-2,.,TRBV28,CASSLGIYRGRNYGYTF,TGTGCCAGCAGTTTAGGAATATACAGGGGGCGCAACTATGGCTACACCTTC
.,TRBJ1-2,.,TRBV6-1,CASSKSGAYGYTF,TGTGCCAGCAGCAAATCAGGGGCCTATGGCTACACCTTC
.,TRBJ2-5,.,TRBV10-2,CASSVGQQETQYF,TGCGCCAGCAGTGTCGGACAGCAAGAGACCCAGTACTTC
.,TRBJ1-4,.,TRBV13,CASSAQVENEKLFF,TGTGCCAGCAGCGCCCAAGTAGAGAATGAAAAACTGTTTTTT
TRBD2,TRBJ2-1,.,TRBV2,CASSFIGGSADEQFF,TGTGCCAGCAGTTTTATCGGCGGGAGTGCCGATGAGCAGTTCTTC
.,TRBJ1-4,.,TRBV9,CASSVSREKLFF,TGTGCCAGCAGCGTATCCAGGGAAAAACTGTTTTTT
.,TRBJ2-1,.,TRBV7-3,CASSLNGGGFEWNEQFF,TGTGCCAGCAGCTTAAATGGGGGTGGCTTTGAATGGAATGAGCAGTTCTTC
.,TRBJ2-6,.,TRBV19,CASTWNSGANVLTF,TGTGCCAGTACTTGGAACTCTGGGGCCAACGTCCTGACTTTC
.,TRBJ2-2,.,TRBV9,CASSVEASWLGTGELFF,TGTGCCAGCAGCGTAGAGGCTAGCTGGTTAGGGACCGGGGAGCTGTTTTTT
.,TRBJ2-7,.,TRBV28,CASSPGTTTYEQYF,TGTGCCAGCAGTCCCGGGACAACGACCTACGAGCAGTACTTC
TRBD2,TRBJ2-3,once,TRBV19,CASSILAGLTDTQYF,TGTGCCAGTAGTATTCTAGCGGGGCTCACAGATACGCAGTATTTT